Listed below are T cell receptor beta chains from one sample, sequenced in a study of cytomegalovirus exposure and HLA in healthy donors. Assay: immunoSEQ multiplex PCR; the TCRdb copy retains only in-frame clones and omits some. The profile shows 85,000 to 100,000 clones, roughly 86% of them singletons. The sequencing sample was made of PBMCs. These receptor sequences come from a man younger than 45 in good health and CMV-seropositive. The CDR3 runs from the conserved cysteine through the conserved F or W. Each record gives: J gene, D gene, clone size, V gene, CDR3 protein, CDR3 DNA. The D gene is left open where the match is weak. Clone sizes are given selectively: once, few, many, or a class where the clone is expanded.

j_gene: TRBJ2-7
d_gene: TRBD1
abundance: NA
v_gene: TRBV15
CDR3aa: CATSSPGQGKNEQYF
CDR3nt: TGTGCCACCAGCAGTCCGGGACAGGGTAAGAACGAGCAGTACTTC

j_gene: TRBJ2-3
d_gene: TRBD2
abundance: NA
v_gene: TRBV27
CDR3aa: CASSSVLAGGWADTQYF
CDR3nt: TGTGCCAGCAGTTCCGTACTAGCGGGAGGGTGGGCAGATACGCAGTATTTT

j_gene: TRBJ2-3
d_gene: NA
abundance: NA
v_gene: TRBV7-3
CDR3aa: CASSLDRTSTDTQYF
CDR3nt: TGTGCCAGCAGCTTAGACAGGACTAGCACAGATACGCAGTATTTT

j_gene: TRBJ1-5
d_gene: NA
abundance: NA
v_gene: TRBV27
CDR3aa: CASSQRWSNQPQHF
CDR3nt: TGTGCCAGCAGTCAAAGGTGGAGCAATCAGCCCCAACATTTT

j_gene: TRBJ2-1
d_gene: TRBD1
abundance: NA
v_gene: TRBV4-1
CDR3aa: CASSQGQGTRSSYNEQFF
CDR3nt: TGCGCCAGCAGCCAGGGACAGGGGACCCGTAGCTCCTACAATGAGCAGTTCTTC

j_gene: TRBJ2-1
d_gene: NA
abundance: NA
v_gene: TRBV27
CDR3aa: CASSLLMRRNEQFF
CDR3nt: TGTGCCAGCAGTTTGCTTATGAGGAGGAATGAGCAGTTCTTC

j_gene: TRBJ2-3
d_gene: NA
abundance: NA
v_gene: TRBV27
CDR3aa: CASSLRRRDPSTDTQYF
CDR3nt: TGTGCCAGCAGTTTAAGGCGCAGGGATCCTAGCACAGATACGCAGTATTTT

j_gene: TRBJ2-1
d_gene: TRBD1
abundance: NA
v_gene: TRBV27
CDR3aa: CASSFLDRDNEQFF
CDR3nt: TGTGCCAGCAGTTTCCTCGACAGGGACAATGAGCAGTTCTTC

j_gene: TRBJ2-1
d_gene: TRBD2
abundance: NA
v_gene: TRBV30
CDR3aa: CAWRETSGFCNEQFF
CDR3nt: TGTGCCTGGAGGGAGACTAGCGGGTTCTGCAATGAGCAGTTCTTC

j_gene: TRBJ1-6
d_gene: TRBD1
abundance: NA
v_gene: TRBV10-3
CDR3aa: CAISEPRTGGNMGSPLHF
CDR3nt: TGTGCCATCAGTGAGCCCCGGACAGGCGGGAATATGGGTTCACCCCTCCACTTT

j_gene: TRBJ2-1
d_gene: TRBD2
abundance: few
v_gene: TRBV30
CDR3aa: CAWSVQGLAGGPANNEQFF
CDR3nt: TGTGCCTGGAGTGTACAGGGACTAGCGGGAGGGCCGGCCAACAATGAGCAGTTCTTC

j_gene: TRBJ2-1
d_gene: TRBD2
abundance: NA
v_gene: TRBV4-1
CDR3aa: CASSLRTSGSYNEQFF
CDR3nt: TGCGCCAGCAGCCTAAGGACTAGCGGGAGTTATAATGAGCAGTTCTTC

j_gene: TRBJ2-1
d_gene: TRBD2
abundance: NA
v_gene: TRBV19
CDR3aa: CASSKTSGDYNEQFF
CDR3nt: TGTGCCAGTAGTAAGACTAGCGGGGATTACAATGAGCAGTTCTTC

j_gene: TRBJ2-5
d_gene: NA
abundance: NA
v_gene: TRBV6-5
CDR3aa: CASSYSPRREETQYF
CDR3nt: TGTGCCAGCAGTTACTCGCCTAGGAGGGAAGAGACCCAGTACTTC

j_gene: TRBJ2-3
d_gene: TRBD2
abundance: NA
v_gene: TRBV28
CDR3aa: CASSLPWTSGSGTDTQYF
CDR3nt: TGTGCCAGCAGTTTACCGTGGACTAGCGGGAGTGGCACAGATACGCAGTATTTT

j_gene: TRBJ1-3
d_gene: TRBD1
abundance: NA
v_gene: TRBV29-1
CDR3aa: CSVETGSSGNTIYF
CDR3nt: TGCAGCGTTGAGACAGGGTCCTCTGGAAACACCATATATTTT